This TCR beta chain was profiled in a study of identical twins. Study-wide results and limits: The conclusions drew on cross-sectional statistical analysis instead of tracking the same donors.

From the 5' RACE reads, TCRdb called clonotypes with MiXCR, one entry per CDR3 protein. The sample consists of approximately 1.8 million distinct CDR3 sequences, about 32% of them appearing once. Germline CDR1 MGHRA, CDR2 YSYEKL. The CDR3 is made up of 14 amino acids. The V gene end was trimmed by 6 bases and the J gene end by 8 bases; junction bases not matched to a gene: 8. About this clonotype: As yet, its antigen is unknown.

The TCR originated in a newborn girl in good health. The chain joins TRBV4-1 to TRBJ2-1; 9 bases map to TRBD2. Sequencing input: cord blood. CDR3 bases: TGCGCCAGCAGGCCCAGCGGGAGGATCGATGAGCAGTTCTTC. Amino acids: CASRPSGRIDEQFF.